Listed below are T cell receptor beta chains from one sample, sequenced in a study of T cell responses to AZD1222 COVID-19 vaccine. Method: immunoSEQ multiplex PCR; TCRdb's copy keeps in-frame clones and lacks some. The sample contains some 190,000 clones, approximately 92% of which appear only once. The sequenced sample was peripheral blood, obtained on day 0 of AZD1222 vaccination. Source of these receptors: an adult in good health. The CDR3 runs from the conserved cysteine through the conserved F or W. D genes are given only for firm matches. Expanded clones get a size class; other rows say once, few or many, or leave the size out.

V: TRBV6-5; size: .; J: TRBJ1-5; D: TRBD1; DNA: TGTGCCAGCAGGTACGACAGGGATCAGCCCCAGCATTTT; CDR3: CASRYDRDQPQHF
V: TRBV19; size: .; J: TRBJ1-1; D: .; DNA: TGTGCCAGCCGAGGGAATGAAGCTTTCTTT; CDR3: CASRGNEAFF
V: TRBV6-5; size: .; J: TRBJ1-1; D: .; DNA: TGTGCCAGCAGTTACGTCACCCCAGGGGCTGAAGCTTTCTTT; CDR3: CASSYVTPGAEAFF
V: TRBV19; size: .; J: TRBJ1-3; D: .; DNA: TGTGCCAGTAGTGCGACCCCAGGATCCGGAAACACCATATATTTT; CDR3: CASSATPGSGNTIYF
V: TRBV5-1; size: .; J: TRBJ1-2; D: .; DNA: TGCGCCAGCAGTCAACCGGGACAAATAAACTATGGCTACACCTTC; CDR3: CASSQPGQINYGYTF
V: TRBV9; size: .; J: TRBJ2-3; D: .; DNA: TGTGCCAGCAGCGCCCCCGGGGGCGGCGCAGATACGCAGTATTTT; CDR3: CASSAPGGGADTQYF
V: TRBV5-4; size: .; J: TRBJ1-2; D: .; DNA: TGTGCCAGCAGCTTTCCACAGACCGCTAACTATGGCTACACCTTC; CDR3: CASSFPQTANYGYTF
V: TRBV28; size: .; J: TRBJ1-2; D: .; DNA: TGTGCCAGCAGTTTATTGCCAGCTAACTATGGCTACACCTTC; CDR3: CASSLLPANYGYTF
V: TRBV19; size: .; J: TRBJ1-2; D: .; DNA: TGTGCCAGTGGGTATGGCTACACCTTC; CDR3: CASGYGYTF
V: TRBV7-9; size: .; J: TRBJ1-1; D: .; DNA: TGTGCCAGCAGCTTAGGTGCGGATTGGGCTGAAGCTTTCTTT; CDR3: CASSLGADWAEAFF
V: TRBV4-1; size: .; J: TRBJ1-1; D: TRBD1; DNA: TGCGCCAGCAGACCTCCCGACAGGGGATACACTGAAGCTTTCTTT; CDR3: CASRPPDRGYTEAFF
V: TRBV9; size: .; J: TRBJ1-2; D: TRBD1; DNA: TGTGCCAGCAGCGTAGGAGGGACAGGGGACGGGGAATTC; CDR3: CASSVGGTGDGEF
V: TRBV12-3/TRBV12-4; size: once; J: TRBJ1-5; D: .; DNA: TGTGCCTCTGAGGGGGATACTGGACAGCCCCAGCATTTT; CDR3: CASEGDTGQPQHF
V: TRBV28; size: .; J: TRBJ2-7; D: TRBD1; DNA: TGTGCCAGCAGACGGACAGGGCCTTTCTACGAGCAGTACTTC; CDR3: CASRRTGPFYEQYF
V: TRBV7-2; size: .; J: TRBJ2-1; D: TRBD2; DNA: TGTGCCAGCAGCTCGGCGGTTAGCGGGGGGGCATGGGAGCAGTTCTTC; CDR3: CASSSAVSGGAWEQFF
V: TRBV12-3/TRBV12-4; size: .; J: TRBJ2-5; D: .; DNA: TGTGCCAGCAGTTTACCGGGACAAGAGACCCAGTACTTC; CDR3: CASSLPGQETQYF
V: TRBV6-5; size: .; J: TRBJ1-5; D: .; DNA: TGTGCCAGCAGTTACTCGGGCACTTCGAATCAGCCCCAGCATTTT; CDR3: CASSYSGTSNQPQHF
V: TRBV28; size: .; J: TRBJ1-1; D: .; DNA: TGTGCCAGCATCATGACAGTTATGAACACTGAAGCTTTCTTT; CDR3: CASIMTVMNTEAFF
V: TRBV4-1; size: .; J: TRBJ1-1; D: .; DNA: TGCGCCAGCAGTCGGCAGGGCAAGGCTGAAGCTTTCTTT; CDR3: CASSRQGKAEAFF
V: TRBV6-6; size: .; J: TRBJ2-2; D: .; DNA: TGTGCCAGCAGTCCGGTTAACACCGGGGAGCTGTTTTTT; CDR3: CASSPVNTGELFF
V: TRBV19; size: .; J: TRBJ1-1; D: TRBD1; DNA: TGTGCCAGTAGTGCCCTAATGGACAGGTGGGGGGAGTCTTTCTTT; CDR3: CASSALMDRWGESFF
V: TRBV6-5; size: .; J: TRBJ2-6; D: .; DNA: TGTGCCAGCAGAGGGGGGGCTGGGGCCAACGTCCTGACTTTC; CDR3: CASRGGAGANVLTF
V: TRBV6-2/TRBV6-3; size: .; J: TRBJ2-7; D: TRBD1; DNA: TGTGCCAGCAGCACCCTCCCGGGACAGGGGGCGTACGAGCAGTACTTC; CDR3: CASSTLPGQGAYEQYF
V: TRBV6-5; size: .; J: TRBJ1-3; D: .; DNA: TGTGCCAGCAGTTACTCAAGGAACCAGGGATACACCATATATTTT; CDR3: CASSYSRNQGYTIYF
V: TRBV9; size: .; J: TRBJ2-1; D: .; DNA: TGTGCCAGCAGGGGTTCATTAGGGTCCTACAATGAGCAGTTCTTC; CDR3: CASRGSLGSYNEQFF
V: TRBV5-4; size: once; J: TRBJ2-5; D: TRBD2; DNA: TGTGCCGGTGCACGTAGCGGGGGGGCAGGGGAGACCCAGTACTTC; CDR3: CAGARSGGAGETQYF
V: TRBV7-2; size: .; J: TRBJ1-5; D: .; DNA: TGTGCCAGCAGCCTGACCGGGCAGCCCCAGCATTTT; CDR3: CASSLTGQPQHF
V: TRBV12-3/TRBV12-4; size: once; J: TRBJ2-2; D: .; DNA: TGTGCCAGCAGTTTTAAGTACACCGGGGAGCTGTTTTTT; CDR3: CASSFKYTGELFF